One sample yielded the 4 T cell receptor beta chains listed below, sequenced in a study of tumor-infiltrating lymphocytes in primary liver carcinoma. A constant-region primer primed TCR beta cDNA synthesis from about 0.45 ug of total RNA. Amplification in three nested multiplex PCR rounds with slightly modified ARM-PCR gave rise to TCR beta libraries. The first two PCR rounds used TRBV1-TRBV30 primers with a Cbeta primer, 10 cycles each. Via MiXCR, TCRdb re-called the multiplex PCR reads, giving one row per CDR3 protein. This table holds hundreds of thousands of distinct CDR3 sequences, around three fifths found once. Unsorted whole blood yielded blood RNA, and germline DNA was extracted as well. The sample taken for sequencing was peripheral blood. The receptors here all came from a woman under 40 with primary liver carcinoma and hepatitis B virus infection.

The table lists this clonotype with many counts. The V call is TRBV11-2, the J call TRBJ2-7, with 12 positions matching TRBD2. Trimming at V came to 3 bases and at J to 9 bases, leaving 9 bases not matched to a gene. The CDR3 covers 15 residues. Germline V gives CDR1 SGHAT, CDR2 FQNNGV. DNA of the CDR3: TGTGCCAGCAGCTTGACTAGCGGGAGCAGTACGAGGCAGTACTTC. It codes for CASSLTSGSSTRQYF.

This clonotype was observed a few times. The chain links TRBV7-8 to TRBJ2-5; maybe TRBD2 (5 bases). The CDR3 runs 14 residues. V was clipped by 5 bases and J by 2 bases, with 12 bases between them. The germline CDR1 and CDR2 sequences are SGHVS and FQNEAQ. CDR3: CASSLTTEQETQYF. The CDR3 DNA is TGTGCCAGCAGCCTGACTACGGAGCAAGAGACCCAGTACTTC.

To note about this clonotype: A read error is likely, as this CDR3 ends without the conserved phenylalanine or tryptophan. J is TRBJ2-3 and V is TRBV5-1, with D possibly matching TRBD2 (5 bases). The CDR3 totals 14 residues. Germline V lookup: CDR1 SGHRS, CDR2 YFSETQ. CDR3 loop: CASSRQSGTDTQYL. In nucleotides, the CDR3 is TGCGCCAGCAGCCGCCAAAGCGGCACTGATACGCAGTATCTT.

Comments on this clonotype: A much more abundant neighbour one base away suggests this may be a read error. The rearrangement joins TRBV7-8 to TRBJ2-3; TRBD2 agrees at 9 bases. From germline, CDR1 is SGHVS and CDR2 FQNEAQ. This CDR3 has 15 amino acids. CDR3 nucleotide sequence: TGTGCCAGCAGACAGACTAGCGGATCCACAGGTACGCAGTATTTT. As protein: CASRQTSGSTGTQYF.